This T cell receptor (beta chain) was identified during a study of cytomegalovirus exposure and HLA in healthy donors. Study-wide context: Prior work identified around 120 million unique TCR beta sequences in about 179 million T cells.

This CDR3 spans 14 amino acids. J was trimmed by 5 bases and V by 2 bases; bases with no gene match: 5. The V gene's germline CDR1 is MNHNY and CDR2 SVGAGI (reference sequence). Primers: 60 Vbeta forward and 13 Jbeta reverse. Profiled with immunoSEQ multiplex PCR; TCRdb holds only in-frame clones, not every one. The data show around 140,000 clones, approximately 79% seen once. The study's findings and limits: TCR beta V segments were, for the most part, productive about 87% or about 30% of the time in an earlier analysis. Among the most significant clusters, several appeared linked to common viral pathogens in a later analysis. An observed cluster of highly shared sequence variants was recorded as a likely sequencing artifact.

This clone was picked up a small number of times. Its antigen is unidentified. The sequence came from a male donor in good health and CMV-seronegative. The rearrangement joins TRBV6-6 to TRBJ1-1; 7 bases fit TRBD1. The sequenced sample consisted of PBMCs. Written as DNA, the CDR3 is TGTGCCAGCAGTTACGATTTGACAGGGACTGAAGCTTTCTTT. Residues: CASSYDLTGTEAFF.